This record covers a single T cell receptor (beta chain). Its specificity is not known. A read error may produce the germline difference seen at one junction end. This specimen belongs to a study of T cell repertoires in cytomegalovirus infection. Study-level background: Used in the study were CMV epitopes, some recently identified and HLA-C-restricted, others well-studied and HLA-B-restricted. CMV infection and matching HLA type were both indicated by public TCR beta signatures. Study-wide findings and caveats: Using cumulative public TCR beta family frequency, the authors identified those who carried CMV together with the relevant HLA. In two of eight donors, the top clonotype was HLA-C-restricted CMV-specific.

In TCRdb, the reads were re-called with MiXCR into one record per CDR3 protein. Here the sample spans a few hundred thousand distinct CDR3 sequences, approximately 40% being singletons. The receptor's source is a human donor in good health (CMV status not recorded). Some clones in this sample may be carry-over from other donors' samples. The material was cultured PBMCs, obtained from culture after CMV antigen stimulation.

The CDR3, as DNA: TGTGCCAGCAGAAGTGGATTGGGACTAGTCAACTTC. This encodes CASRSGLGLVNF. V and J are TRBV2 and TRBJ2-4, with TRBD2 matching 8 bases. Germline V CDR1 and CDR2: SNHLY, FYNNEI. This CDR3 has 12 amino acids.